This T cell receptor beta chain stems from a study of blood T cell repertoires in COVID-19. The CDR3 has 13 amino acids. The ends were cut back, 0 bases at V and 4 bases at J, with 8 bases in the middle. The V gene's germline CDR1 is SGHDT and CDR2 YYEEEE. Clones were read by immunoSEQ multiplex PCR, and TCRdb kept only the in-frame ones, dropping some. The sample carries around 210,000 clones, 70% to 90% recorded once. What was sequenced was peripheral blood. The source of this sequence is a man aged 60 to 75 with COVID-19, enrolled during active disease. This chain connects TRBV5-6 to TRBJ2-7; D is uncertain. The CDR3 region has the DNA TGTGCCAGCAGCTTGGGGGCTGAGTACGAGCAGTACTTC. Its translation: CASSLGAEYEQYF.